The rows below give T cell receptor beta chains drawn from one sample of a study of blood T cell repertoires in COVID-19. The data were produced by immunoSEQ multiplex PCR, yet TCRdb's version contains in-frame clones alone and is incomplete. Of under 200,000 clones detected, under 85% appear once; the ten largest clones hold over 10%. Material for sequencing was peripheral blood. All receptors come from a man between 65 and 85 years old who had recovered from COVID-19. CDR3s include the opening cysteine and the closing phenylalanine or tryptophan. The order of the fields is V gene, CDR3 protein.

TRBV7-9 | CASSHDHPESYNEQFF
TRBV11-2 | CASSPGLAEGNEQFF
TRBV3-1/TRBV3-2 | CASSQERLAKNIQYF
TRBV19 | CASSSSSTGLYGYTF
TRBV2 | CASKRTSTTDTQYF
TRBV5-1 | CASSLDSKETQYF
TRBV4-2 | CASSQKREGYNEQFF
TRBV27 | CASSYRTSGRPTDTQYF
TRBV5-1 | CASSPQTGGSEKLFF
TRBV19 | CASSSWTGNNSPLHF
TRBV30 | CAWSGTSTFGETQYF
TRBV10-3 | CAISEDSHEQFF
TRBV6-6 | CASRVQDSYEQYF
TRBV30 | CAWSVPASGSLFF
TRBV6-5 | CASRVLRDTNQPQHF
TRBV5-6 | CASSRDTELSTF
TRBV12-3/TRBV12-4 | CASSPDNSYGYTF
TRBV6-6 | CASSTEPYPETQYF
TRBV7-9 | CASSPSGSGNTEAFF
TRBV6-2/TRBV6-3 | CASSWRDGLGHF
TRBV12-3/TRBV12-4 | CASSFTGGTEAFF
TRBV6-5 | CASTRGAQGWYEQYF
TRBV5-4 | CASSLVGSGAFF
TRBV10-1 | CASARSGNYNEQFF
TRBV5-6 | CASSSGTTNTEAFF
TRBV6-5 | CASSYSKGVPGRKLFF
TRBV7-2 | CASSLALTSGIYEQYF
TRBV5-1 | CASFREPSYNEQFF
TRBV15 | CATSRSAGAYEQYF
TRBV9 | CASSGGGPQETQYF
TRBV6-6 | CAAREGQGEKLFF
TRBV7-2 | CASSLIGGESTDTQYF
TRBV9 | CASSVGAGSLGYNEQFF
TRBV18 | CASSPSGQGAAEQYF
TRBV5-4 | CASSLDPYFYNSPLHF
TRBV28 | CASSHREQFF
TRBV3-1/TRBV3-2 | CASSRAGAGNEQFF
TRBV14 | CASSQDREGEQFF
TRBV28 | CASSSGQGYEKLFF
TRBV5-1 | CASSLGENNSPLHF
TRBV7-6 | CASSLYSRTGPEKLFF
TRBV21-1 | CASSKQGGNQPQHF
TRBV27 | CASSLKGQGTYEQYF
TRBV4-1 | CASSHGDPGRGETQYF
TRBV10-3 | CAISLQGSRTEAFF
TRBV2 | CASNKGPMNTEAFF
TRBV28 | CASSSPTSGYTGELFF
TRBV28 | CASSLISSGNYEQYF
TRBV25-1 | CASSTPDRGSDTQYF
TRBV5-1 | CASSVQGANSPLHF
TRBV5-1 | CASSPGQENIQYF
TRBV7-3 | CASSPSGRSSYEQYF